Below are 2 T cell receptor beta chains sequenced from a single sample in a study of OX40 agonist ivuxolimab in advanced cancers. Measured with immunoSEQ multiplex PCR; TCRdb has only the in-frame clones, and not every one. The data contain about 80,000 clones, over 75% of them singletons. The sample was CD4+ or CD8+ T cells sorted from blood, taken in a trial of the OX40 agonist ivuxolimab. Receptor source: an adult with an advanced solid tumor such as melanoma, head and neck, liver or kidney cancer.

The chain couples TRBV9 to TRBJ2-1, with D tentatively TRBD2 (7 bases). Between the trimmed V and J ends, which lost 4 bases and 9 bases, there was a span of 20 bases. This CDR3 comprises 15 residues. Germline V gene sequence: CDR1 SGDLS, CDR2 YYNGEE. In DNA, the CDR3 is TGTGCCAGCAGCCCCCAGACGGGGGGCCTTAGTGAGCAGTTCTTC. It yields the protein CASSPQTGGLSEQFF.

The table lists this clone with a count of one. The chain is built from TRBV5-4 and TRBJ1-5, with TRBD1 matching over 8 bases. After removal of 4 bases from V and 4 bases from J, the junction contained 7 bases not matched to a gene. Germline V CDR1 and CDR2: SGHNT, YYREEE (reference sequence). This CDR3 is 15 amino acids long. The CDR3 coding sequence is TGTGCCAGCAGCAATGGACAGGGAAGAAATCAGCCCCAGCATTTT. Encoded protein: CASSNGQGRNQPQHF. Filled out from reference TRBV5-4 and TRBJ1-5, the complete variable domain reads ETGVTQSPTHLIKTRGQQVTLRCSSQSGHNTVSWYQQALGQGPQFIFQYYREEENGRGNFPPRFSGLQFPNYSSELNVNALELDDSALYLCASSNGQGRNQPQHFGDGTRLSIL.